One sample yielded the 2 T cell receptor beta chains listed below, sequenced in a study of blood T cells in healthy people across ages. The use of a sample-barcoded 5' primer and a J-beta primer mix characterized a second PCR of 7 to 11 cycles. Using its own MiXCR run on the 5' RACE reads, TCRdb lists one record per CDR3 protein. Of about 1.6 million distinct CDR3 sequences in the sample, roughly 30% were seen once. Sequencing input: blood. The origin of the receptors is a woman aged 25 to 39 in good health.

The rearrangement joins TRBV20-1 to TRBJ2-7; D is possibly TRBD1 or TRBD2 (7 bases each). The V gene's germline CDR1 is DFQATT and CDR2 SNEGSKA (reference sequence). V was trimmed by 0 bases and J by 3 bases, leaving 30 bases between them. The CDR3 loop spans 20 amino acids. For the CDR3, the DNA is TGCAGTGCTAGAGATCTCGAAGCGGGGACAGAGACCAAGGGAGACTACGAGCAGTACTTC. This codes for CSARDLEAGTETKGDYEQYF.

The gene calls are TRBV20-1 and TRBJ2-3; 8 bases line up with TRBD2. Unmatched junction bases numbered 17, after V lost 6 bases and J lost 0 bases. CDR3 length: 18 amino acids. In germline, CDR1 is DFQATT, CDR2 SNEGSKA (reference sequence). CDR3 loop: CSAAPTGGPSSSTDTQYF. CDR3 DNA: TGCAGTGCCGCACCTACGGGGGGGCCATCTTCCAGCACAGATACGCAGTATTTT.